This T cell receptor (beta chain) appears in the sequencing data of a study of OX40 agonist ivuxolimab in advanced cancers. Whole-study context: Patients got intravenous ivuxolimab at 0.01 to 10 mg/kg every 2 weeks.

Study results and limitations: Researchers did not determine the expanded peripheral T cells' antigen specificity. Patients with a partial response at 0.1-3.0 mg/kg had among the lowest clonal expansion.

CDR3 length equals 14 residues. Germline V gene lookup returns CDR1 KGHSH and CDR2 LQKENI. V dropped 5 bases and J dropped 6 bases, with 17 bases sitting between them. Comments on this clone: No antigen is known for it.

Data came from immunoSEQ multiplex PCR; TCRdb stores just in-frame clones and leaves some out. The sample gives about 47,000 clones, about 90% of which show up once; roughly 8.1% is in the top ten. The chain couples TRBV18 to TRBJ2-7; weak D call: TRBD1 (6 bases). The TCR comes from an adult with an advanced solid tumor such as melanoma, head and neck, liver or kidney cancer. The sequencing here drew on CD4+ or CD8+ T cells sorted from blood, taken in a trial of the OX40 agonist ivuxolimab. CDR3 region: CASSSVYRDGEQYF. CDR3 nucleotides: TGTGCCAGCTCATCGGTTTACAGGGACGGCGAGCAGTACTTC.